The sequence of this T cell receptor beta chain was determined in a study of T cells in Graves' hyperthyroidism and ophthalmopathy (dated by TCRdb to the late 2010s). With regard to the full study: Peripheral blood samples were taken at the time of initial diagnosis, prior to any treatment. TCR V-J signatures able to tell the groups apart were searched for in a discovery cohort of 90 to 100 patients, of whom more than 40 had Graves' ophthalmopathy and around 57 had stable Graves' hyperthyroidism. Whether ophthalmopathy could be predicted prospectively was tested in an independent validation cohort made up of roughly 19 hyperthyroidism patients plus 17 patients who later progressed to ophthalmopathy. The approximately 100 discovery patients were randomly divided into training and test sets at a 7:3 ratio. In roughly six Graves' hyperthyroidism patients, the study also compared T-cell repertoires from thyroid tissue with T-cell repertoires from blood. Once sampling was done, hyperthyroidism patients were given methimazole at a starting dose of 30 mg daily, whereas ophthalmopathy patients were given high-dose intravenous methylprednisolone. According to the paper, TCR Vbeta CDR3 sequencing was carried out on around 140 peripheral blood samples, which came from under 50 ophthalmopathy, around 74 hyperthyroidism and some 17 progressor patients.

The CDR3 has 14 amino acids, counting the end cysteine and phenylalanine. Only the CDR3 DNA stays, 42 bases, in frame from base 1. According to the germline V gene, CDR1 reads SGHRS and CDR2 reads YFSETQ. Trimming takes 3 bases from V and 5 bases from J, and the germline ends sit 13 bases apart. Notes on this clonotype: Its binding antigen is unknown. Base qualities were left out, and no much larger clone turns up one base away.

The full study reports these points: Sample size was not statistically predetermined, and blinding of investigators to group allocation was not performed. In validation, the model predicted progression to ophthalmopathy a median of about 6.5 months before onset, with roughly 68% sensitivity and more than 72% specificity. Ophthalmopathy was separated from stable hyperthyroidism by a 13 V-J signature model, with around 88% sensitivity and roughly 84% specificity obtained in cross-validation and 80%/75% obtained in testing. Most expanded thyroid clonotypes (frequency above 0.001) were also detected in blood, suggesting blood repertoires may reflect thyroid immune responses.

Amplification of TCR beta CDR3 regions was carried out from RNA transcripts. The first round of RT-PCR for the TCR CDR3 was performed with the HTBI primer set and the Qiagen OneStep RT-PCR kit. The libraries were constructed in a second round of multiplex PCR and then size-selected and purified. Paired-end sequencing of the libraries was performed with 100 bp reads on an Illumina HiSeq2000. In the authors' own workflow: SOAPnuke was used to process the raw data, with reads discarded if the reads contained adapters or uncalled bases, had a mean Phred below 15, or lacked an exact constant-primer or identifier match. COPE v1.2.5 was used to merge the high-quality paired reads, and each unique nucleotide sequence was defined as a clonotype. MiTCR v1.1 was used to align clonotypes to the IMGT TRBV, TRBD and TRBJ reference segments. The analysis included only V-J combinations with a frequency above 0.0001, which together covered 99% to 99.2% of the repertoires. A TCS score was defined as the ratio of F50 (clonal expansion) to E x V (chaos), with BLOSUM62-based TCRdist applied between CDR3 peptides within each V-J. Welch's t-statistics and random forest reduced approximately 520 V-J features to 13, which were used in a naive Bayes classifier (R e1071). TCRdb reprocessed the public reads (quality trimming at Q25 with fastp, clone calling with MiXCR) and kept in-frame beta chains. Each CDR3 protein gets just one entry, which takes the most common genes and DNA from the rows behind it. TCRdb's processing, not the study's, gives the V and J calls here. This sample has 350,000 to 400,000 distinct CDR3 sequences in its table, and about 18% of those were observed once. 40% of the sample lies in the top ten.

In the ophthalmopathy patients, disease was moderately to severely active, with a Clinical Activity Score of 3 or more, a NOSPECS grade of 4 or more, and a duration of less than 3 months. Patients with uncontrolled infections, other autoimmune diseases, pregnancy or lactation were excluded. Diagnoses relied on clinical symptoms, serum thyroxine and TRAb, thyroid ultrasound and orbital computed tomography. PBMCs were isolated from about 9.1 ml of fresh peripheral blood by Ficoll-Paque density gradient centrifugation. Total RNA was extracted using Trizol reagent, and RNA quality was assessed on an Agilent 2100 Bioanalyzer.

This receptor was taken from a man in his late teens or twenties with Graves' ophthalmopathy. Sequencing input: blood. This receptor chain uses TRBV5-1 and TRBJ2-3, and perhaps TRBD1 as D gene, on 6 matching bases. The CDR3 amino acid sequence is: CASSWSRGGDTQYF. The DNA sequence follows: TGCGCCAGCAGCTGGAGCAGGGGCGGAGATACGCAGTATTTT.